The 17 T cell receptor beta chains reported below all come from one sample, sequenced in a study of T-cell memory formation after mild COVID-19 (dated by TCRdb to the early 2020s). The library was built by means of 5' RACE. Sequencing relied on an Illumina NovaSeq 6000. TCRdb cleaned the public reads at Q25 with fastp, built clones with MiXCR and kept in-frame beta chains. Every CDR3 protein is listed once, alongside the most common genes and DNA of its rows. This sample lists hundreds of thousands of distinct CDR3 sequences; more than 20% were detected once. Roughly 8.9% of the sample lies in the top ten. Sequencing used PBMCs or a T cell subset sorted from them (not recorded which). Receptors were obtained from an adult woman who had mild COVID-19 (a few samples of this study predate the infection). The sample titles of this study are shuffled in the database, so cell type and time point are left out; the donor was told from shared clones.

The chain employs TRBV4-1 and TRBJ2-7, with 9 bases aligning to TRBD1. The germline V gene has CDR1 MGHRA and CDR2 YSYEKL. Losses at the gene ends were 4 bases for V and 0 bases for J; bases not matched to a gene: 4. The CDR3 consists of 15 residues. CDR3 sequence: CASSPGQGSSYEQYF. The CDR3 DNA follows: TGCGCCAGCAGCCCGGGACAGGGAAGCTCCTACGAGCAGTACTTC.

The chain is built from TRBV12-3 or TRBV12-4 and TRBJ2-6; D is uncertain. V shed 6 bases and J shed 0 bases, with 9 bases lying between them. CDR3 length: 15 amino acids. CDR3 DNA sequence: TGTGCCAGCAGCTCACAGTCCTCTGGGGCCAACGTCCTGACTTTC. Encoded protein: CASSSQSSGANVLTF.

The CDR3 protein is CASSSGLAEVLEQFF. CDR3 nucleotides: TGTGCCAGCAGCTCGGGACTAGCTGAGGTTTTAGAGCAGTTCTTC. The chain combines TRBV7-8 with TRBJ2-1; 9 positions agree with TRBD2. This CDR3 spans 15 amino acids. CDR1 and CDR2 from the germline V gene are SGHVS and FQNEAQ. V was pared by 4 bases and J by 10 bases, with 11 bases of the junction left unmatched.

This sequence joins TRBV2 and TRBJ2-7; D perhaps matches TRBD2 (5 bases). V was pared by 7 bases and J by 5 bases, with 15 bases between. Germline V lookup: CDR1 SNHLY, CDR2 FYNNEI. The CDR3 consists of 13 residues. CDR3 nucleotide sequence: TGTGCCAGCATCGACGAGGGTCGCGACGAGCAGTACTTC. This encodes CASIDEGRDEQYF. Full variable domain (outside the CDR3, taken from reference TRBV2 and TRBJ2-7): EPEVTQTPSHQVTQMGQEVILRCVPISNHLYFYWYRQILGQKVEFLVSFYNNEISEKSEIFDDQFSVERPDGSNFTLKIRSTKLEDSAMYFCASIDEGRDEQYFGPGTRLTVT.

The chain couples TRBV5-1 to TRBJ2-7; maybe TRBD1 (6 bases). The CDR3 extends over 14 amino acids. CDR1 is SGHRS, CDR2 YFSETQ, per germline. Trimming shortened V by 4 bases and J by 2 bases, and 13 bases separated the two germline ends. The CDR3 loop is CASSPDRMTYEQYF. CDR3 in DNA: TGCGCCAGCAGCCCCGACAGGATGACCTACGAGCAGTACTTC.

The chain is built from TRBV11-1 and TRBJ2-7; no clear D gene. CDR3 length equals 14 residues. Germline V lookup: CDR1 SGHAT, CDR2 FQDESV (reference sequence). V was cut by 10 bases and J by 3 bases, with 19 bases left in between. The CDR3 reads CATQLPGRIYEQYF. The CDR3 nucleotides read TGTGCCACCCAGCTTCCCGGACGGATCTACGAGCAGTACTTC.

V usage is TRBV12-3 or TRBV12-4 and J usage is TRBJ1-2; unclear D gene. The length of the CDR3 is 14 residues. With 3 bases removed from V and 2 bases from J, the gap between germline ends came to 10 bases. CDR3: CASSLGSPNYGYTF. The CDR3 region has the DNA TGTGCCAGCAGTTTGGGCAGTCCCAACTATGGCTACACCTTC.

This rearrangement joins TRBV11-2 to TRBJ1-2; the D is unclear. This CDR3 contains 13 residues. CDR1 and CDR2 (germline): SGHAT, FQNNGV. V was trimmed by 6 bases and J by 8 bases, leaving 16 bases between them. The CDR3 region has the DNA TGTGCCAGCAGTCCGGGTGTCTTAGAGGGCTACACCTTC. It is translated as CASSPGVLEGYTF.

This clonotype turned up a few times. This rearrangement joins TRBV5-1 to TRBJ1-2; TRBD1 matches 8 bases. Germline loops: CDR1 SGHRS, CDR2 YFSETQ. The junction had 10 bases not matched to a gene; V was cut back by 4 bases and J by 5 bases. The CDR3 covers 15 residues. The CDR3 DNA follows: TGCGCCAGCAGCGAGACAAGGACAGGGTTGTATGGCTACACCTTC. It is translated as CASSETRTGLYGYTF.

The chain carries TRBV7-9 and TRBJ1-4, with 8 bases identical to TRBD1. The length of the CDR3 is 14 residues. CDR1 is SEHNR, CDR2 FQNEAQ, per germline (reference sequence). The ends lost 5 bases at V and 12 bases at J; junction bases unmatched: 11. The CDR3 coding sequence is TGTGCCAGCAGCCCGGACAGGGTAATCGCGGAACTGTTTTTT. Its translation is CASSPDRVIAELFF.

The rearrangement links TRBV9 to TRBJ2-5, with D perhaps matching TRBD2 (6 bases). The CDR3 is 14 amino acids. Germline CDR1 reads SGDLS; CDR2 reads YYNGEE. Trimming shortened V by 0 bases and J by 2 bases, and 8 bases separated the two germline ends. The CDR3 reads CASSVGTTQETQYF. CDR3 DNA sequence: TGTGCCAGCAGCGTAGGGACTACTCAAGAGACCCAGTACTTC. Variable domain in full (rest from reference TRBV9 and TRBJ2-5): DSGVTQTPKHLITATGQRVTLRCSPRSGDLSVYWYQQSLDQGLQFLIQYYNGEERAKGNILERFSAQQFPDLHSELNLSSLELGDSALYFCASSVGTTQETQYFGPGTRLLVL.

The chain is built from TRBV3-1 and TRBJ1-2; D unclear. V was pared by 1 base and J by 2 bases, with 14 bases between. The CDR3 contains 16 residues. Germline loops: CDR1 LGHDT, CDR2 YNNKEL (reference sequence). Written as DNA, the CDR3 is TGTGCCAGCAGCCAAGGCGAAGGGAGAAGGAACTATGGCTACACCTTC. Encoded protein: CASSQGEGRRNYGYTF.

This clonotype appeared a few times. CDR3 sequence: CASTLQGPTYEQYF. The CDR3 DNA follows: TGCGCCAGCACCCTCCAGGGACCTACCTACGAGCAGTACTTC. The V call is TRBV5-1, the J call TRBJ2-7; D tentatively reads TRBD1 or TRBD2 (5 bases each). Germline CDR1 reads SGHRS; CDR2 reads YFSETQ. This CDR3 comprises 14 residues. V lost 6 bases and J lost 2, with 15 bases in between. Full variable domain (outside the CDR3, taken from reference TRBV5-1 and TRBJ2-7): KAGVTQTPRYLIKTRGQQVTLSCSPISGHRSVSWYQQTPGQGLQFLFEYFSETQRNKGNFPGRFSGRQFSNSRSEMNVSTLELGDSALYLCASTLQGPTYEQYFGPGTRLTVT.

Judged by abundance, this clonotype is medium-sized. The chain carries TRBV4-1 and TRBJ1-1; D uncertain. V lost 3 bases and J 2 bases, leaving 7 bases between the germline ends. The V gene's germline CDR1 is MGHRA and CDR2 YSYEKL. The CDR3 consists of 13 residues. The CDR3 DNA is TGCGCCAGCAGCCACCCTCTTAACACTGAAGCTTTCTTT. Translation gives CASSHPLNTEAFF.

This sequence joins TRBV6-5 and TRBJ2-5; 11 positions agree with TRBD1. Germline V lookup: CDR1 MNHEY, CDR2 SVGAGI. CDR3 size: 15 residues. V lost 7 bases and J lost 4; bases outside the gene matches: 8. The CDR3 protein is CASNPLGTGGETQYF. For the CDR3, the DNA is TGTGCCAGCAACCCCTTAGGGACAGGGGGAGAGACCCAGTACTTC.

This chain uses TRBV19 with TRBJ1-1; D remains unclear. Trimming removed 3 bases from V and 0 bases from J, with 5 bases in between. The CDR3 is 13 amino acids. The germline V gene encodes CDR1 LNHDA and CDR2 SQIVND (reference sequence). The CDR3, as DNA: TGTGCCAGTAGTATGCGGATGAACACTGAAGCTTTCTTT. Protein: CASSMRMNTEAFF.

This clonotype was counted only a few times. CDR3 amino acids: CSSLGGSGGYNEQFF. The CDR3 region has the DNA TGCAGCTCCCTGGGGGGCAGTGGCGGGTACAATGAGCAGTTCTTC. This chain links TRBV29-1 with TRBJ2-1; D may be TRBD1 or TRBD2 (6 bases each). V was shortened by 8 bases and J by 4 bases, with 21 bases between the two germline ends. Germline lookup yields CDR1 SQVTM and CDR2 ANQGSEA. The CDR3 extends over 15 amino acids.